This T cell receptor beta chain was retrieved from a study of blood T cell repertoires in COVID-19. As for the study in general: Acute and convalescent COVID-19 specimens originated in the United States, Italy and Spain. Nucleic acid was either cDNA or gDNA, and it came from T cells, B-cell-depleted T cells, or PBMCs.

Germline CDR1 and CDR2: MNHNY and SVGAGI (reference sequence). This CDR3 is 14 amino acids long. With V trimmed by 6 bases and J by 4 bases, 4 bases remained unmatched. Original handling: Reference gene primers were amplified, and this amplification served to estimate nucleated cell counts. Data came from immunoSEQ multiplex PCR; TCRdb stores just in-frame clones and leaves some out. V, J and clone size are taken as reported in that table, and D and trimming were inferred from the DNA itself. The sample holds 50,000 to 65,000 clones, roughly 90% seen once. Material: peripheral blood. The TCR originated in a man aged 50-59 years with acute or convalescent COVID-19. The chain carries TRBV6-6 and TRBJ1-5; TRBD1 matches at 9 bases. The CDR3 DNA reads as TGTGCCAGCAGAACCGGGACAGGGAATCAGCCCCAGCATTTT. Protein sequence: CASRTGTGNQPQHF.